The sequence of this T cell receptor (beta chain) was determined in a study of vaccination and CD4 T cells after COVID-19. Sequenced with the Oncomine TCR Beta short-read assay was DNA taken from cultured CD4+ T cells. Researchers extracted genomic DNA from CD4+ T cells that had been cultured. In TCRdb, the PCR reads were re-called with MiXCR into one record per CDR3 protein. The sample gives roughly 18,000 distinct CDR3 sequences, 53% of which show up once; roughly 7% is in the top ten. With respect to this clonotype: The antigen is undetermined.

Germline V gene lookup returns CDR1 SGHTA and CDR2 FQGNSA. CDR3 length equals 15 residues. V was pared by 2 bases and J by 8 bases, with 16 bases between. Indicated treatment: approximately 9-day PBMC culture with coronavirus spike peptide pools or control peptides (ViraFEST assay). The receptor comes from a human donor who had recovered from COVID-19. The specimen comprised CD4+ T cells from blood, cultured in vitro, sampled before SARS-CoV-2 vaccination. The V gene is TRBV7-2, the J gene TRBJ1-5; perhaps TRBD1 as D (6 bases). Here the CDR3 DNA reads TGTGCCAGCAGCTTACAGGGGCAGCAACCGAAGCCCCAGCATTTT. Translating gives CASSLQGQQPKPQHF.